This T cell receptor beta chain was observed in a study of glioma-infiltrating T cells. Broader study findings: Tissue and blood shared very few CDR3 sequences.

The CDR3 covers 16 residues. With 2 bases removed from V and 2 bases from J, the gap between germline ends came to 16 bases. The V gene's germline CDR1 is WSHSY and CDR2 SAAADI. Amplification of TCR alpha and beta CDR3 regions from RNA used iRepertoire nested multiplex PCR. One entry per CDR3 protein results from TCRdb running MiXCR on the multiplex PCR reads. This table has approximately 120,000 distinct CDR3 sequences, approximately 26% appearing once. A remark on this clonotype: The antigen is not known. It may be a read error: a sequence one base away is much more abundant.

This clonotype originated in a human donor with low-grade glioma or glioblastoma, undergoing nonglioma brain surgery, or in good health (not recorded which). Sequencing input: glioma tissue, nonneoplastic brain tissue, or PBMCs (not recorded which). The V and J genes are TRBV10-2 and TRBJ2-7, with D possibly matching TRBD2 (6 bases). CDR3 nucleotides: TGCGCCAGCAGTGAGGGTGGGGAGGTTCTCCCCTACGAGCAGTACTTC. It is translated as CASSEGGEVLPYEQYF.